This T cell receptor beta chain was recorded in a study of CD8 T cells in ankylosing spondylitis. Using its own MiXCR run on the 5' RACE reads, TCRdb lists one record per CDR3 protein. The repertoire consists of about 170,000 distinct CDR3 sequences, with around 17% occurring once and the leading ten covering over 7%. The V gene lost 5 bases and the J gene lost 0 bases, with 10 bases spanning the gap. Germline CDR1 and CDR2: SEHNR and FQNEAQ (reference sequence). The CDR3 loop spans 15 amino acids. Broader study findings: Disease-associated clones were CD8+ and fairly uncommon in peripheral blood. For ankylosing spondylitis blood, a TCR beta motif of fewer than 10 highly homologous variants appeared characteristic.

This clonotype was counted once. Its antigen is still unknown. The specimen sequenced was blood, either unsorted or a sorted T cell fraction (not recorded which). The chain combines TRBV7-9 with TRBJ2-2; possible D gene TRBD1, 6 bases. This TCR was recovered from a male donor with ankylosing spondylitis or in good health (not recorded which). The DNA for the CDR3 is TGTGCCAGCAGCAAGGGGACAACGAACACCGGGGAGCTGTTTTTT. Translating it yields CASSKGTTNTGELFF.